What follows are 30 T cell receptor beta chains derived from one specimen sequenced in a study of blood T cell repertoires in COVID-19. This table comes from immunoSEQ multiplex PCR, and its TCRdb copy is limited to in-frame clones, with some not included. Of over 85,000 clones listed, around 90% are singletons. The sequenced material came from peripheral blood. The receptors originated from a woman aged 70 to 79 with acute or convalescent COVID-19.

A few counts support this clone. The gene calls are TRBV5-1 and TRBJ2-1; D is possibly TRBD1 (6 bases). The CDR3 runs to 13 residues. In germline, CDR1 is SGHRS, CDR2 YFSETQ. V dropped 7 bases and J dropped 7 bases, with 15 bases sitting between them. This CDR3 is CASCKTTGNEQFF. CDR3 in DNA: TGCGCCAGCTGCAAGACTACAGGGAATGAGCAGTTCTTC.

CDR3 in DNA: TGTGCCAGCAGCTTAGTTAGGGCTAGCGGGTACAATGAGCAGTTCTTC. It specifies CASSLVRASGYNEQFF. The chain combines TRBV11-2 with TRBJ2-1; 8 positions match TRBD2. The CDR3 runs 16 residues. Losses at the gene ends were 1 base for V and 4 bases for J; bases not matched to a gene: 6. CDR1 and CDR2 from the germline V gene are SGHAT and FQNNGV.

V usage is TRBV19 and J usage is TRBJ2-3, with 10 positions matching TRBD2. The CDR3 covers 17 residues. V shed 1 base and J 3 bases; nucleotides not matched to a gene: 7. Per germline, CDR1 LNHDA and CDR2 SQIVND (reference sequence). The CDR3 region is CASSIGSGGARTDTQYF. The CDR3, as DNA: TGTGCCAGTAGTATAGGGAGCGGGGGGGCCCGTACAGATACGCAGTATTTT.

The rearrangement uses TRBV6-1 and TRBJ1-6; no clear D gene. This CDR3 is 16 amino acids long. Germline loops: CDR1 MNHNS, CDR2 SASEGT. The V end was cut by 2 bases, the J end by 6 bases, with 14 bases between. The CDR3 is CASSEYTGNLNSPLHF. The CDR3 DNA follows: TGTGCCAGCAGTGAATACACCGGGAACCTTAATTCACCCCTCCACTTT.

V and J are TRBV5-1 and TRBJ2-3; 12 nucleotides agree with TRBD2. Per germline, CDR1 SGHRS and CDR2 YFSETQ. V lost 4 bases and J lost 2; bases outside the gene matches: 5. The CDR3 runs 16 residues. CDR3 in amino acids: CASSPRTSGTTDTQYF. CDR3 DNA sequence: TGCGCCAGCAGCCCGCGGACTAGCGGGACCACAGATACGCAGTATTTT.

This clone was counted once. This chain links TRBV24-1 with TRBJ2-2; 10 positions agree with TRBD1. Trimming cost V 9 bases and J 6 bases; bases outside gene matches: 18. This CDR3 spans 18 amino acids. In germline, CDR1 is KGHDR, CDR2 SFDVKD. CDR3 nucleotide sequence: TGTGCCACCCCTGCTGACAGGGGGCTTTTATCGGCTGCCGGGGAGCTGTTTTTT. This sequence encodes CATPADRGLLSAAGELFF.

The CDR3 DNA sequence: TGCGCCAGCAGCCAAGTGGGGGCTAACTACAATGAGCAGTTCTTC. As protein: CASSQVGANYNEQFF. The rearrangement uses TRBV4-1 and TRBJ2-1; tentatively, D is TRBD1 (6 bases). V lost 1 base and J 3 bases, leaving 10 bases between the germline ends. This CDR3 has 15 amino acids. Germline values: CDR1 MGHRA, CDR2 YSYEKL.

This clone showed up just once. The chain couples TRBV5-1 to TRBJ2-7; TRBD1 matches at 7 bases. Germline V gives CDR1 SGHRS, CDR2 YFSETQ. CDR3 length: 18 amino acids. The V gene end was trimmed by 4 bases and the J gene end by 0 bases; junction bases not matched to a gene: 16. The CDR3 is CASSMLASGTDISYEQYF. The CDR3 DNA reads TGCGCCAGCAGCATGCTCGCCTCCGGGACAGACATCTCCTACGAGCAGTACTTC.

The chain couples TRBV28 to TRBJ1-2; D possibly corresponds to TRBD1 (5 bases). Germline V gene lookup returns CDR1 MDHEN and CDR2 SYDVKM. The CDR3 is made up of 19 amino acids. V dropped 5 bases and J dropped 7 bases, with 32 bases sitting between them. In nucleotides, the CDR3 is TGTGCCAGCAGTCTTATCGCTGTAGGGCAGGGTTCCCCTTTTGGTGGCTACACCTTC. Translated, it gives CASSLIAVGQGSPFGGYTF.

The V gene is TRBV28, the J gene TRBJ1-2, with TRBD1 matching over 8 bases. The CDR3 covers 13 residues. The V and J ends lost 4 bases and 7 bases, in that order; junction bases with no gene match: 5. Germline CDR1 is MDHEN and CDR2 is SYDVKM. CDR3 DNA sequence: TGTGCCAGCAGTTCCGGACAGGGTGGTGGCTACACCTTC. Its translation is CASSSGQGGGYTF.

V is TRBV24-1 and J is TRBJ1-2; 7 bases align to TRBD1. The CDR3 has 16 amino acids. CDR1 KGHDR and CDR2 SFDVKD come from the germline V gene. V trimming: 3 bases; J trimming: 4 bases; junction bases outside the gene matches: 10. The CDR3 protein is CATSDPQSGGSYGYTF. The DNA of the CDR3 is TGTGCCACCAGTGATCCTCAATCAGGGGGAAGCTATGGCTACACCTTC.

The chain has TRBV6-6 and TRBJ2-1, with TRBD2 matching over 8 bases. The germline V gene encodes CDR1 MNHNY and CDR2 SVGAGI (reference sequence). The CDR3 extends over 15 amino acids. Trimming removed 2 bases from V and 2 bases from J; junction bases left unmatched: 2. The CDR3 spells CASSYERGTYNEQFF. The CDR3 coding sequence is TGTGCCAGCAGTTACGAGCGGGGGACCTACAATGAGCAGTTCTTC.

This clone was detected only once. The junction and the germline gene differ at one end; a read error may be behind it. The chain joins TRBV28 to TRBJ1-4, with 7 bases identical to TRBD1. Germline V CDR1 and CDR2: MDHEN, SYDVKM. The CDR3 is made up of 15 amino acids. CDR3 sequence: CASNLEGAGNEKLFF. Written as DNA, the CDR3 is TGTGCCAGCAATTTAGAGGGGGCGGGTAATGAAAAACTGTTTTTT.

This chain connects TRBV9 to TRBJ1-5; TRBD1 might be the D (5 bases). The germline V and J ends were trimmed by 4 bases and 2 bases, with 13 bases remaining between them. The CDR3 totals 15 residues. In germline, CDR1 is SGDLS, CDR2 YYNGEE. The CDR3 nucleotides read TGTGCCAGCAGCAAGGACTCGGGGGGCAATCAGCCCCAGCATTTT. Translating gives CASSKDSGGNQPQHF. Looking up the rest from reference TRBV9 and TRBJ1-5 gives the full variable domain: DSGVTQTPKHLITATGQRVTLRCSPRSGDLSVYWYQQSLDQGLQFLIQYYNGEERAKGNILERFSAQQFPDLHSELNLSSLELGDSALYFCASSKDSGGNQPQHFGDGTRLSIL.

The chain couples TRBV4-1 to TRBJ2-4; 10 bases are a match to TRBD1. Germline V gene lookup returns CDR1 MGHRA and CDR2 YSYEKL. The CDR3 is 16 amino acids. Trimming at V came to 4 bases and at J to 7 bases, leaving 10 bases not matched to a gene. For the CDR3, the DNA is TGCGCCAGCAGCCCCGCGGACAGGGGGACCGGGAACATTCAGTACTTC. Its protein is CASSPADRGTGNIQYF.

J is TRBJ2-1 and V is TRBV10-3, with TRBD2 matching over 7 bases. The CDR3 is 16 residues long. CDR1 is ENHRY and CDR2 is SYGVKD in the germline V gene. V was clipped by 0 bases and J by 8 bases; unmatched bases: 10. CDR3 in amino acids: CAISESRQRDLDEQFF. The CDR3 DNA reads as TGTGCCATCAGTGAGTCGAGGCAGCGGGATCTGGATGAGCAGTTCTTC.

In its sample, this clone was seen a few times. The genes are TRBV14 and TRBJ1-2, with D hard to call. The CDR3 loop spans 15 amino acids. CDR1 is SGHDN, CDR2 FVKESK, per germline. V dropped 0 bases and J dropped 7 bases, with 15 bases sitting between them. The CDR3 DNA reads TGTGCCAGCAGCCAAGATCTCGCGGGGTTAGGTGGCTACACCTTC. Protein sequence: CASSQDLAGLGGYTF.

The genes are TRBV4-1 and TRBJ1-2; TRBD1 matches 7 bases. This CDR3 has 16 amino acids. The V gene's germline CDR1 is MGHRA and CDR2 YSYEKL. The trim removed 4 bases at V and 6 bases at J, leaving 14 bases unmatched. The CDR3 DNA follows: TGCGCCAGCAGCCCAGGGGGGCTCGCAGGGGATGATGGCTACACCTTC. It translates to CASSPGGLAGDDGYTF.

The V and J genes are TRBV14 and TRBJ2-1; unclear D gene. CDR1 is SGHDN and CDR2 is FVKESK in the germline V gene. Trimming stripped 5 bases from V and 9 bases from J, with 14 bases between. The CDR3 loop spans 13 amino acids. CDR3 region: CASSYPGAAEQFF. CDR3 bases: TGTGCCAGCAGCTACCCCGGCGCGGCTGAGCAGTTCTTC.

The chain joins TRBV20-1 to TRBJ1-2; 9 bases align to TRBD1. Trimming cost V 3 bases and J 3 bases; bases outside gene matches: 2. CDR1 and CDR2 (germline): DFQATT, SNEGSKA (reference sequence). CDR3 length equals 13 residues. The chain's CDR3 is CSASDRGYYGYTF. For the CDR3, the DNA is TGCAGTGCTAGTGACAGGGGGTACTATGGCTACACCTTC.

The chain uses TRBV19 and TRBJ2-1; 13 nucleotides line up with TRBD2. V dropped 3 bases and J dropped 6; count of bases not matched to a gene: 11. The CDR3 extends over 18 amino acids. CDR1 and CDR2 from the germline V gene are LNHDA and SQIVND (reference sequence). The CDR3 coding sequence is TGTGCCAGTAGTATTCATAGTACTAGCGGGAGGGTAGGCAATGAGCAGTTCTTC. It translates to CASSIHSTSGRVGNEQFF. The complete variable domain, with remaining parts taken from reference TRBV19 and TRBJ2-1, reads DGGITQSPKYLFRKEGQNVTLSCEQNLNHDAMYWYRQDPGQGLRLIYYSQIVNDFQKGDIAEGYSVSREKKESFPLTVTSAQKNPTAFYLCASSIHSTSGRVGNEQFFGPGTRLTVL.

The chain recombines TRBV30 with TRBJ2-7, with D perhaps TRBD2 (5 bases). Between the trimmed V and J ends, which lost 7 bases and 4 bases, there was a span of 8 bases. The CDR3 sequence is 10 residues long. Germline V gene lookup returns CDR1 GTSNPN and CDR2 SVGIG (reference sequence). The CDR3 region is CASGRYEQYF. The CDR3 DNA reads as TGTGCCTCGGGAAGGTACGAGCAGTACTTC. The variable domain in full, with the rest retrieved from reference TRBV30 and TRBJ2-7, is SQTIHQWPATLVQPVGSPLSLECTVEGTSNPNLYWYRQAAGRGLQLLFYSVGIGQISSEVPQNLSASRPQDRQFILSSKKLLLSDSGFYLCASGRYEQYFGPGTRLTVT.

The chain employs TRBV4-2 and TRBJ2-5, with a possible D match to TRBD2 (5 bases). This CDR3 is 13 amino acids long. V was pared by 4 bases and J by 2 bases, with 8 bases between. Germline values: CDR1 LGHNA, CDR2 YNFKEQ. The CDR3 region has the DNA TGTGCCAGCAGCCGGACTGCTCAAGAGACCCAGTACTTC. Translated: CASSRTAQETQYF.

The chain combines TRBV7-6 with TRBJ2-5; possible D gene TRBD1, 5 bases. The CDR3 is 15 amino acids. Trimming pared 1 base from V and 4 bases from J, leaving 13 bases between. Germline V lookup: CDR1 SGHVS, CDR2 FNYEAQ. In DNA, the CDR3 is TGTGCCAGCAGCTTAGGTCAGGGAAGGTTAGAGACCCAGTACTTC. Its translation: CASSLGQGRLETQYF.

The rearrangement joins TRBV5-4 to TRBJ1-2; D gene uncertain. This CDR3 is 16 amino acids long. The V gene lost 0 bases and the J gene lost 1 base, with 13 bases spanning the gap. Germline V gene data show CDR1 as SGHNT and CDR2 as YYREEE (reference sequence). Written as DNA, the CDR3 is TGTGCCAGCAGCTTGGCCTTGGAGGCCCTTAACTATGGCTACACCTTC. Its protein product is CASSLALEALNYGYTF.

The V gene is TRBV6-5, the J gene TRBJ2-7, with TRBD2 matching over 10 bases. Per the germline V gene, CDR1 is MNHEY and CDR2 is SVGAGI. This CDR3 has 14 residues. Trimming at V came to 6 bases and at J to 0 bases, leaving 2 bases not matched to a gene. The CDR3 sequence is CASRASGSSYEQYF. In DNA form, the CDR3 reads TGTGCCAGCAGGGCTAGCGGGAGCTCCTACGAGCAGTACTTC.

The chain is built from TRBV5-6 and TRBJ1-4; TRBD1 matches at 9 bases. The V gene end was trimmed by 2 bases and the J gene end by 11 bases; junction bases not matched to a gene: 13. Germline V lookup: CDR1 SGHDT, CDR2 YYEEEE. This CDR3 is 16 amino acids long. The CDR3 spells CASSFRQGVYREKLFF. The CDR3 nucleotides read TGTGCCAGCAGCTTTAGACAGGGGGTATATCGTGAGAAACTGTTTTTT.

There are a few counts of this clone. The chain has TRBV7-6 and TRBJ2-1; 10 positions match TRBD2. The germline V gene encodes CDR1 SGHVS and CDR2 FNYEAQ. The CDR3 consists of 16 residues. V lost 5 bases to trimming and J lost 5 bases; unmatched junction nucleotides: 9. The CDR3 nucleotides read TGTGCCAGCAGCCGCGAAGGACTAGCGGTGAACAATGAGCAGTTCTTC. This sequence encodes CASSREGLAVNNEQFF.

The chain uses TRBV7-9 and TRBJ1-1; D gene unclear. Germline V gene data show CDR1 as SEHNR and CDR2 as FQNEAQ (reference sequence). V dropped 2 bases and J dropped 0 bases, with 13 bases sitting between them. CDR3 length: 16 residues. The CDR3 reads CASSLRASGMNTEAFF. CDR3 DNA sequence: TGTGCCAGCAGCTTACGTGCCAGCGGCATGAACACTGAAGCTTTCTTT.

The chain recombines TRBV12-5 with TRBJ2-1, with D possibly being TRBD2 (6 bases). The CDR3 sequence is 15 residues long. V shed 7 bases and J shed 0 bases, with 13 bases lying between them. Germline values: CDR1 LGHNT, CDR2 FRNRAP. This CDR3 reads CASAKGLLSYNEQFF. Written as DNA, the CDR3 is TGTGCTAGTGCCAAGGGACTTCTCTCCTACAATGAGCAGTTCTTC. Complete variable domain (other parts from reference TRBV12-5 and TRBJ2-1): DARVTQTPRHKVTEMGQEVTMRCQPILGHNTVFWYRQTMMQGLELLAYFRNRAPLDDSGMPKDRFSAEMPDATLATLKIQPSEPRDSAVYFCASAKGLLSYNEQFFGPGTRLTVL.